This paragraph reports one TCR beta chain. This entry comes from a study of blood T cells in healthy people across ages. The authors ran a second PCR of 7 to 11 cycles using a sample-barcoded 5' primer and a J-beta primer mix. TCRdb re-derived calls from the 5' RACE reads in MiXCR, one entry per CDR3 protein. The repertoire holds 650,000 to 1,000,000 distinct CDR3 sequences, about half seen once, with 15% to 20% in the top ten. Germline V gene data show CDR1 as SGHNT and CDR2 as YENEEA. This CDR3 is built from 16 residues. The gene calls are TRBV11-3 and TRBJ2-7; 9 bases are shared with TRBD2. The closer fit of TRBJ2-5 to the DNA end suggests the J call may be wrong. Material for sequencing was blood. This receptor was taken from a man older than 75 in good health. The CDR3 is CASSFRGGAGGETQYF. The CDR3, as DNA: TGTGCCAGCAGCTTTCGAGGGGGAGCGGGAGGAGAGACCCAGTACTTC.